This T cell receptor beta chain was identified during a study of cytomegalovirus exposure and HLA in healthy donors. About the study: It was reported in a later analysis that the roughly 120 validation repertoires used the same platform as the approximately 670 first-cohort repertoires. Study-wide findings and caveats: In the 130 or so validation repertoires, a later analysis found that first-cohort TCR clusters tended to co-occur.

There are 14 residues in the CDR3. Germline CDR1 and CDR2: SNHLY and FYNNEI. Trimming removed 4 bases from V and 6 bases from J, with 15 bases in between. This table comes from immunoSEQ multiplex PCR, and its TCRdb copy is limited to in-frame clones, with some not included. The sample gives about 58,000 clones, more than 75% of which show up once; 0.85% to 1.2% is in the top ten. In the case of this clone: The target antigen is unknown.

The TCR sequence derives from a young man in good health and CMV-seronegative. The chain has TRBV2 and TRBJ1-2, with a possible D match to TRBD1 (6 bases). The specimen sequenced was PBMCs. The CDR3 DNA sequence: TGTGCCAGCAGTGGTCAAGGGGGACGGGATGGCTACACCTTC. Encoded protein: CASSGQGGRDGYTF.